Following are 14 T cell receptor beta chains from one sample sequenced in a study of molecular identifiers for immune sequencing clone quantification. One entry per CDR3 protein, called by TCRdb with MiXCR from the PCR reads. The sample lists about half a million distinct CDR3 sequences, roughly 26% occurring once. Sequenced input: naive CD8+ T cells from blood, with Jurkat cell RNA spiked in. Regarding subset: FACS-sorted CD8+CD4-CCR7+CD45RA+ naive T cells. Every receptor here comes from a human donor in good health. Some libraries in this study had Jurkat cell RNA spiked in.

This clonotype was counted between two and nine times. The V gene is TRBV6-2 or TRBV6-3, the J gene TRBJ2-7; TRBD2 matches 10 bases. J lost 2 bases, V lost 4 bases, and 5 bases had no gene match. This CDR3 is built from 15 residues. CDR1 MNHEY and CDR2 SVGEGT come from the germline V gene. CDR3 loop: CASSSSGGITYEQYF. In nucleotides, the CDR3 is TGTGCCAGCAGTTCTAGCGGGGGAATCACCTACGAGCAGTACTTC.

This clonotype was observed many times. The CDR3 loop reads CASSSNWGTADTQYF. CDR3 in DNA: TGTGCCAGCAGTTCAAACTGGGGGACCGCAGATACGCAGTATTTT. V gene TRBV28 combines with J gene TRBJ2-3; tentatively, D is TRBD1 or TRBD2 (5 bases each). V was cut by 4 bases and J by 4 bases, with 15 bases left in between. CDR1 MDHEN and CDR2 SYDVKM come from the germline V gene. CDR3 size: 15 residues.

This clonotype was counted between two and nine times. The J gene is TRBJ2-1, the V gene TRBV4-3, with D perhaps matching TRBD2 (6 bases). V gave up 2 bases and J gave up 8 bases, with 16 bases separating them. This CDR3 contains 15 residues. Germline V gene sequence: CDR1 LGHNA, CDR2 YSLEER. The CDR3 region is CASSQQTLSGHEQFF. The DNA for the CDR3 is TGCGCCAGCAGCCAACAGACACTCAGCGGGCATGAGCAGTTCTTC.

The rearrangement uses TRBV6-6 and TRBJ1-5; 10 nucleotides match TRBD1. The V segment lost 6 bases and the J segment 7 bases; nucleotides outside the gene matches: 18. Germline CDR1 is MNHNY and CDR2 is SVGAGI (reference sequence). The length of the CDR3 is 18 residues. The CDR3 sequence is CASRRLLLGTGDRQPQHF. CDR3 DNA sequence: TGTGCCAGCAGACGGCTACTTTTGGGGACAGGGGACCGCCAGCCCCAGCATTTT.

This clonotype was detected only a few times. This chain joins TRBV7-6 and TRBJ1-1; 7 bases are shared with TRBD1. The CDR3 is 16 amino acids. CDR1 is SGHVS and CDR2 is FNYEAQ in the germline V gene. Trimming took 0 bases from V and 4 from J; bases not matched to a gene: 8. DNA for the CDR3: TGTGCCAGCAGCTTAGCGCGTGGGGAGGGGGCCACTGAAGCTTTCTTT. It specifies CASSLARGEGATEAFF.

Written as DNA, the CDR3 is TGTGCCAGCAGTTTTCGGACAGGGGGTTTGCGGACCCAGTACTTC. It codes for CASSFRTGGLRTQYF. J is TRBJ2-5 and V is TRBV28; 10 bases fit TRBD1. CDR3 length: 15 residues. From germline, CDR1 is MDHEN and CDR2 SYDVKM. V shed 3 bases and J 7 bases; nucleotides not matched to a gene: 8.

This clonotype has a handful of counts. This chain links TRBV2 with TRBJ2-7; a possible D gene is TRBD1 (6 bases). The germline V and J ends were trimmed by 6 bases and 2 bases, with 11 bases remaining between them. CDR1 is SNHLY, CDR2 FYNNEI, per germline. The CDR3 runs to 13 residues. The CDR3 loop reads CASRGQSPYEQYF. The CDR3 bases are TGTGCCAGCAGAGGACAGTCCCCCTACGAGCAGTACTTC.

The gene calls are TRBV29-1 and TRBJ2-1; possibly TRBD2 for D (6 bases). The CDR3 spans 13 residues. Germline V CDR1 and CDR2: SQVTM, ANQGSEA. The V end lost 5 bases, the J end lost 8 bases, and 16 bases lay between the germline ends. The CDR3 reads CSVPRDSSHEQFF. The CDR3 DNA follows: TGCAGCGTTCCCCGGGACTCGTCTCATGAGCAGTTCTTC.

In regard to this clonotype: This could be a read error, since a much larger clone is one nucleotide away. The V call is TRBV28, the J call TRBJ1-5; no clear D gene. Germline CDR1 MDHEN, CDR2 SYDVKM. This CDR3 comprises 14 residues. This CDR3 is CASSWVLGNQPPHF. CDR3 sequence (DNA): TGTGCCAGCAGTTGGGTACTCGGCAATCAGCCCCCGCATTTT.

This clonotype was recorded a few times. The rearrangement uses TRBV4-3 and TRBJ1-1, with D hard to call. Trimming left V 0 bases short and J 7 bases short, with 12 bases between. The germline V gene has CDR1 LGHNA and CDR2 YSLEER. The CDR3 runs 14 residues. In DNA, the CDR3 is TGCGCCAGCAGCCAAGATAGCCGGACTGTTGAAGCTTTCTTT. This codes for CASSQDSRTVEAFF.

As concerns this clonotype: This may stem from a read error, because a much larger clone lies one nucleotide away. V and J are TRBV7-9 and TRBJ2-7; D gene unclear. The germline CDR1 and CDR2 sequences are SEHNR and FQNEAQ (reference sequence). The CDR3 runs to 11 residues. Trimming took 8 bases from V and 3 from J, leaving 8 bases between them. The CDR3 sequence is CASGRDYEQYF. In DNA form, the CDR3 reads TGTGCCAGCGGCAGAGACTACGAGCAGTACTTC.

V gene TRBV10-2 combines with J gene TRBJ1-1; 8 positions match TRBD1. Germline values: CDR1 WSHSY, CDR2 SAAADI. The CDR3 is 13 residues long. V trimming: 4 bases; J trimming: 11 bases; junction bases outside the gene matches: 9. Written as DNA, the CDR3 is TGCGCCAGCAGTGGCCCGGACAGGGATTTGGCTTTCTTT. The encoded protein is CASSGPDRDLAFF.

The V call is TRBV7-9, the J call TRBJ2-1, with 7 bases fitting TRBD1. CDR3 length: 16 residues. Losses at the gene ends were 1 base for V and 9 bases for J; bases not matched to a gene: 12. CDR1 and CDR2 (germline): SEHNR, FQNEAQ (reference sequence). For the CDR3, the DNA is TGTGCCAGCAGCTTAGAGACGCCAGGGGGTTTTGGTGAGCAGTTCTTC. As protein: CASSLETPGGFGEQFF. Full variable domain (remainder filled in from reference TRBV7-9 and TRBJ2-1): DTGVSQNPRHKITKRGQNVTFRCDPISEHNRLYWYRQTLGQGPEFLTYFQNEAQLEKSRLLSDRFSAERPKGSFSTLEIQRTEQGDSAMYLCASSLETPGGFGEQFFGPGTRLTVL.

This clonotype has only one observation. The CDR3 loop is CASTVTSGVEQYF. The CDR3 DNA follows: TGTGCCAGCACGGTCACCTCAGGGGTCGAGCAGTACTTC. The chain couples TRBV7-3 to TRBJ2-7; tentatively, D is TRBD1 (6 bases). Germline V lookup: CDR1 SGHTA, CDR2 FQGTGA. CDR3 length: 13 residues. Trimming left V 7 bases short and J 6 bases short, with 16 bases between.